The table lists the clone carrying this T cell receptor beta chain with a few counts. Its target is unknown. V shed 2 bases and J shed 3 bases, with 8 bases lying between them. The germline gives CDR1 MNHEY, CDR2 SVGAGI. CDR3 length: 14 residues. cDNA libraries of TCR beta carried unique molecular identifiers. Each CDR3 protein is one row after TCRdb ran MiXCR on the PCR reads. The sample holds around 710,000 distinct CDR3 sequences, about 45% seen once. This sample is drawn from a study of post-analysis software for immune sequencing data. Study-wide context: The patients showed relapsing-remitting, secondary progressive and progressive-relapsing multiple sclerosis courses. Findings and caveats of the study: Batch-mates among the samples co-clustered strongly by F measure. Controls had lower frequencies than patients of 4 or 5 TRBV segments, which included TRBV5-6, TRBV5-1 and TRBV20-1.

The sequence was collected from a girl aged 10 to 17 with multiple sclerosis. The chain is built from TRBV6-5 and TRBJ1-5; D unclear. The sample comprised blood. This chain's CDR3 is CASSYRGDNQPQHF. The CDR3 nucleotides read TGTGCCAGCAGTTACCGGGGAGACAATCAGCCCCAGCATTTT.